A selection of T cell receptor beta chains follows, all from one sample in a study of metastatic and nonmetastatic thyroid tumors. TCRdb reanalyzed the PCR reads via MiXCR. Of roughly 70,000 clones listed, around 18% are singletons. Sequenced sample: blood. Receptors were obtained from a female donor with papillary thyroid cancer or a benign thyroid nodule (not recorded which). Some clones in this sample may be carry-over from other donors' samples. The CDR3 runs from the conserved cysteine through the conserved F or W. The D gene is left open where the match is weak. Size is stated for part of the rows, as once, few or many counts, or as a class when the clone is expanded.

j_call d_call clone_size v_call cdr3_nt cdr3_aa
TRBJ1-5 - many TRBV6-1 TGTGCCAGCAGTGAAGAGGCGCTACGGACCCAGCATTTT CASSEEALRTQHF
TRBJ2-5 - many TRBV6-1 TGTGCCAGCAGTGAAGGGAGAGGGGCAGAGACCCAGTACTTC CASSEGRGAETQYF
TRBJ2-5 - - TRBV2 TGTGCCAGCAGTGCCATCACAGGGTCGGAGACCCAGTACTTC CASSAITGSETQYF
TRBJ1-2 TRBD1 many TRBV4-1 TGCGCCAGCAGCTGGGACAGGGGAGAGCACAGTGGCTACACCTTC CASSWDRGEHSGYTF
TRBJ1-6 - many TRBV6-1 TGTGCCAGCAGTATGGGCAGGGATCATTCACCCCTCCACTTT CASSMGRDHSPLHF
TRBJ2-3 - many TRBV30 TGTGCCTGGAGTCTGGGGTCTAGCACAGATACGCAGTATTTT CAWSLGSSTDTQYF
TRBJ2-1 - many TRBV20-1 TGCAGTGCTCACGAGGAGGTCAATGAGCAGTTCTTC CSAHEEVNEQFF
TRBJ2-5 - many TRBV5-1 TGCGCCAGCAGCTTGGGGGGGCGAGAGACCCAGTACTTC CASSLGGRETQYF
TRBJ2-7 - few TRBV28 TGTGCCAGCAGTTTAAACGGCGGAGGCCACTACGAGCAGTACTTC CASSLNGGGHYEQYF
TRBJ1-5 TRBD1 - TRBV30 TGTGCCTGGAGTGGACAGGGGAGGGGTAGCAATCAGCCCCAGCATTTT CAWSGQGRGSNQPQHF
TRBJ2-7 - - TRBV11-2 TGTGCCAGCAGGGGGCTCTCCCTCTACGAGCAGTACTTC CASRGLSLYEQYF
TRBJ2-5 - many TRBV18 TGTGCCAGCTCACCCCTGGAGGGCGGCTTACAAGAGACCCAGTACTTC CASSPLEGGLQETQYF
TRBJ1-3 TRBD1 many TRBV28 TGTGCCAGCAGTACCGGACAGGGACTAAACACCATATATTTT CASSTGQGLNTIYF
TRBJ1-1 TRBD1 few TRBV12-3/TRBV12-4 TGTGCCAGCAGTCGGACAGGGGTTCTTCGCGGAGCTTTCTTT CASSRTGVLRGAFF
TRBJ1-3 TRBD1 many TRBV4-2 TGTGCCAGCAGCCAAGAGAGGGCAGGGGGCGCAGGAAACACCATATATTTT CASSQERAGGAGNTIYF
TRBJ2-1 TRBD2 many TRBV10-3 TGTGCCATCAGTGAGTCCCTACTAGCGGGAAGAAATGAGCAGTTCTTC CAISESLLAGRNEQFF
TRBJ1-2 TRBD1 few TRBV18 TGTGCCAGCTCACCGACAGGGTTTTCTAAGAGCTATGGCTACACCTTC CASSPTGFSKSYGYTF
TRBJ2-7 TRBD2 - TRBV12-3/TRBV12-4 TGTGCCAGCAGTGTGCGCATGGGACTAGCGGGATGGCACGAGCAGTACTTC CASSVRMGLAGWHEQYF
TRBJ2-1 TRBD1 many TRBV9 TGTGCCAGCAGCGTATTGGGACAGGGGGGGGATGAGCAGTTCTTC CASSVLGQGGDEQFF
TRBJ1-1 TRBD1 many TRBV5-1 TGCGCCAGCAGCCCTGGACAGGGGGTAAACACTGAAGCTTTCTTT CASSPGQGVNTEAFF
TRBJ2-1 - many TRBV15 TGTGCCACCAGCAGAGATAGGAGCTCCTACAATGAGCAGTTCTTC CATSRDRSSYNEQFF
TRBJ1-2 - - TRBV11-1 TGTGCCAGCAGCTACATAACAGTGGCGGGAAGGGGGGGCTACACCTTC CASSYITVAGRGGYTF
TRBJ2-2 - many TRBV19 TGTGCCAGTAGTGGAGGGGACGGGACCGGGGAGCTGTTTTTT CASSGGDGTGELFF
TRBJ2-7 - many TRBV20-1 TGCAGTGCTAGCGGCGATCGGGGGGCGACGTCCTACGAGCAGTACTTC CSASGDRGATSYEQYF
TRBJ2-3 TRBD2 many TRBV20-1 TGCAGTGCTAGTTCGTGGAGCGGGGCCGGGGGTTACACAGATACGCAGTATTTT CSASSWSGAGGYTDTQYF
TRBJ1-1 - many TRBV12-5 TGTGCTAGTGGTTTGTCCCTGAACACTGAAGCTTTCTTT CASGLSLNTEAFF
TRBJ2-1 - many TRBV7-2 TGTGCCAGCAGCTTAGCGCTAGGGACTCTCACTGACAATGAGCAGTTCTTC CASSLALGTLTDNEQFF
TRBJ2-3 TRBD2 many TRBV28 TGTGCCAGCAGTTCAGGACTAGCGGGAGACACAGATACGCAGTATTTT CASSSGLAGDTDTQYF
TRBJ2-1 - - TRBV7-6 TGTGCCAGCAGCTTATCCGCCCGACTGGATGGGCAGTTCTTC CASSLSARLDGQFF
TRBJ1-5 - many TRBV20-1 TGCAGTGCTGCCGGGACCCTTGGCAATCAGCCCCAGCATTTT CSAAGTLGNQPQHF
TRBJ2-3 - many TRBV5-1 TGCGCCAGCAGCTTGTGGGGCTACCCTAGCACAGATACGCAGTATTTT CASSLWGYPSTDTQYF
TRBJ1-1 - - TRBV20-1 TGCAGGCCCGGAAGATCTGAAGCTTTCTTT CRPGRSEAFF
TRBJ1-2 TRBD1 many TRBV28 TGTGCCAGCAGAAGGACAGGGTATGGCTACACCTTC CASRRTGYGYTF
TRBJ2-2 TRBD2 many TRBV3-1 TGTGCCAGCAGCCCCGTTGCGTTACTAGCGGGAGTCGGGGGCGGGGAGCTGTTTTTT CASSPVALLAGVGGGELFF
TRBJ2-1 - - TRBV30 TGTGCCTGGGGGCGTTTGGACAATGAGCAGTTCTTC CAWGRLDNEQFF
TRBJ2-7 - many TRBV27 TGTGCCAGCAGTTTATCCGGGTTGGGCTACGAGCAGTACTTC CASSLSGLGYEQYF
TRBJ2-7 - many TRBV5-1 TGCGCCAGCAGCTCGACCCAGGACATGAGCTCCTACGAGCAGTACTTC CASSSTQDMSSYEQYF
TRBJ2-1 TRBD1 many TRBV28 TGTGCCAGCAGGGGACCGGGACAGGGTTCCTACAATGAGCAGTTCTTC CASRGPGQGSYNEQFF
TRBJ2-5 TRBD1 - TRBV20-1 TGCAGTGCTGCTACAGGGGGCATTGGAGAGACCCAGTACTTC CSAATGGIGETQYF
TRBJ1-2 TRBD1 many TRBV3-1 TGTGCCAGCAGCCAAAGGGACAGCGCTAACTATGGCTACACCTTC CASSQRDSANYGYTF
TRBJ2-1 - few TRBV10-3 TGTGCCATCATTGTGCAGGGTGCCAGTGAGCAGTTCTTC CAIIVQGASEQFF
TRBJ2-1 TRBD2 - TRBV29-1 TGCAGCGCTAGACTAGCCAAGACCTACAATGAGCAGTTCTTC CSARLAKTYNEQFF
TRBJ1-1 - - TRBV20-1 TGCAGTGCTATAGGACAGACCAACACTGAAGCTTTCTTT CSAIGQTNTEAFF